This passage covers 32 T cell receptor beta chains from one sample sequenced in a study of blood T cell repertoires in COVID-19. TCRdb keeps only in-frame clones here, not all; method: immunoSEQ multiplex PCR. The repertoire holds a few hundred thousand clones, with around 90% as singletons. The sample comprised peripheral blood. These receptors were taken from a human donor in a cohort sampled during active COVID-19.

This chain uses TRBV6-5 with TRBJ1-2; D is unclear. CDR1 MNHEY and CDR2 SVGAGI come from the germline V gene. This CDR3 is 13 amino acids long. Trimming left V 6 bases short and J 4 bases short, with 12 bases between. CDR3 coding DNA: TGTGCCAGCAGATCTTGGGGAGGCTATGGCTACACCTTC. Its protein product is CASRSWGGYGYTF.

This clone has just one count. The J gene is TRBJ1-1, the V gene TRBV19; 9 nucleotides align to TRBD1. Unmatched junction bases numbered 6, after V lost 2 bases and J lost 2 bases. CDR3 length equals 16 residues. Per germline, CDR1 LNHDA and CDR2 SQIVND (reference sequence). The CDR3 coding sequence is TGTGCCAGTAGTATACTCCCGGGACAGGGTAACACTGAAGCTTTCTTT. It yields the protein CASSILPGQGNTEAFF.

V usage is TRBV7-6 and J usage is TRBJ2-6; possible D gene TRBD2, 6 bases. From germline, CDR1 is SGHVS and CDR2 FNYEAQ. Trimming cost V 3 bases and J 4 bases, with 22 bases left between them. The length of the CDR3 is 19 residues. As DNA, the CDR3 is TGTGCCAGCAGCTTGGTTTCGCGGGGCTGGAAGAGGGGGGCCAACGTCCTGACTTTC. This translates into CASSLVSRGWKRGANVLTF.

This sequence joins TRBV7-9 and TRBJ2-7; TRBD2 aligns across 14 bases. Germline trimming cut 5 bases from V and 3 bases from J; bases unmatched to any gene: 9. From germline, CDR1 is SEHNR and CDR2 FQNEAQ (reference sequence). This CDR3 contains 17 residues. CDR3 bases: TGTGCCAGCAGCCCCGAAGGACTAGCGGGAGGTTTCTACGAGCAGTACTTC. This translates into CASSPEGLAGGFYEQYF.

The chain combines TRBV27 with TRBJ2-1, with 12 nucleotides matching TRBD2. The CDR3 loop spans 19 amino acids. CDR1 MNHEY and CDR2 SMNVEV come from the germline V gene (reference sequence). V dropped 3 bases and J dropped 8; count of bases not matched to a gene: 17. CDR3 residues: CASSFSGDPSGRAGDEQFF. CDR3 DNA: TGTGCCAGCAGTTTTTCAGGGGACCCTAGCGGGAGGGCCGGCGATGAGCAGTTCTTC.

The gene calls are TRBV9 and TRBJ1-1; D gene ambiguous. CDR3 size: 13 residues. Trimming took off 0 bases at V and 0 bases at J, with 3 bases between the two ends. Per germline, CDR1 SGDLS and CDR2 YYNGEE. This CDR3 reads CASSVALNTEAFF. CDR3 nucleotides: TGTGCCAGCAGCGTAGCTTTGAACACTGAAGCTTTCTTT.

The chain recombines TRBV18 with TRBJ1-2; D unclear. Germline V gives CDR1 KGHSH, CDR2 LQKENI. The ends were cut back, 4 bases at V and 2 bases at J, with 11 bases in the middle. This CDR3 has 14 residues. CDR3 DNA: TGTGCCAGCTCACGGGAGGGCCCCAACTATGGCTACACCTTC. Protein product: CASSREGPNYGYTF.

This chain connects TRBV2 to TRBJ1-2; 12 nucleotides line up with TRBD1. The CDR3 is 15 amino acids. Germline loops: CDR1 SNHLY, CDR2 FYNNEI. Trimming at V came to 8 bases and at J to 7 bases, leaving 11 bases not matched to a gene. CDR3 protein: CASAIRDRGLGGYTF. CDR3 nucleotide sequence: TGTGCCAGCGCAATAAGGGACAGGGGGCTTGGTGGCTACACCTTC.

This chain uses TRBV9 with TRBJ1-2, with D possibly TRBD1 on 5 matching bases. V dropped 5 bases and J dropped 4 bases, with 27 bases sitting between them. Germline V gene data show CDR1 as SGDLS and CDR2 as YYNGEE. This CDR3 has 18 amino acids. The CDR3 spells CASRSLLGRRGASYGYTF. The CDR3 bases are TGTGCCAGCAGATCTCTCCTGGGGAGGAGGGGCGCGAGCTATGGCTACACCTTC.

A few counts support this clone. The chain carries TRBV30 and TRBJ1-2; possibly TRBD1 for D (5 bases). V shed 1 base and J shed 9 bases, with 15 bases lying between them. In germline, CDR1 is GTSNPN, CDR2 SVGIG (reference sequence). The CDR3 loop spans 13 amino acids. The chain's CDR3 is CAWSAGRDSSYTF. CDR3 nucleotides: TGTGCCTGGAGTGCAGGACGGGACTCCAGCTACACCTTC.

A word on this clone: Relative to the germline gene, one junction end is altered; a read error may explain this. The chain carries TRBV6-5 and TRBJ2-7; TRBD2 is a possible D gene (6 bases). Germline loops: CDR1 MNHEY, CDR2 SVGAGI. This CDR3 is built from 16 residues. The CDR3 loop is CASSYSSGVRAYEQYF. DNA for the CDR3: TGTGCCAGCAGCTACTCCTCGGGGGTAAGGGCCTACGAGCAGTACTTC.

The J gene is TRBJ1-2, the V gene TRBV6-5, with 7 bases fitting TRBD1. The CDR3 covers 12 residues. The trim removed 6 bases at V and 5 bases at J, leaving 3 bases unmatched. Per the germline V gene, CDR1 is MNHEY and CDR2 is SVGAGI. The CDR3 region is CASRAGGYGYTF. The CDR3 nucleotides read TGTGCCAGCAGGGCAGGGGGTTATGGCTACACCTTC.

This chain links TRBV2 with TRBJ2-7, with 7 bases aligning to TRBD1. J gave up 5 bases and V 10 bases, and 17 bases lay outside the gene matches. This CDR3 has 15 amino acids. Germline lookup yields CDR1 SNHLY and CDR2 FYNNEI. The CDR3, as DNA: TGTGCCACCTCCTCGGGGAGACAGGGTGCCCACGAGCAGTACTTC. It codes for CATSSGRQGAHEQYF.

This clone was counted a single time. In DNA, the CDR3 is TGTGCCAGCAGACCCCCCAGGACAGGGGAGAACTACGAGCAGTACTTC. It is translated as CASRPPRTGENYEQYF. The chain uses TRBV6-6 and TRBJ2-7, with 9 bases fitting TRBD1. Germline-derived CDR1 and CDR2 are MNHNY and SVGAGI (reference sequence). The length of the CDR3 is 16 residues. V shed 6 bases and J 3 bases; nucleotides not matched to a gene: 12.

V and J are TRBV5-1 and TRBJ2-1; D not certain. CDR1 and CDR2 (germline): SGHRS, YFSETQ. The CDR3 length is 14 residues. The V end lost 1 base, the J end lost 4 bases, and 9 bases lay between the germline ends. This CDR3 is CASSLLEAYNEQFF. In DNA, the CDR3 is TGCGCCAGCAGCTTGCTAGAAGCGTACAATGAGCAGTTCTTC.

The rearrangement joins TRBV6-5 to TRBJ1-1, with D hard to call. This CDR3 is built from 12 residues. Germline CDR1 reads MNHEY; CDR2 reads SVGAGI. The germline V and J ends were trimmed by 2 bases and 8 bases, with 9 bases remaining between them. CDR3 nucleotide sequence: TGTGCCAGCAGTTACAGGTCCGGGGAAGCTTTCTTT. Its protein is CASSYRSGEAFF.

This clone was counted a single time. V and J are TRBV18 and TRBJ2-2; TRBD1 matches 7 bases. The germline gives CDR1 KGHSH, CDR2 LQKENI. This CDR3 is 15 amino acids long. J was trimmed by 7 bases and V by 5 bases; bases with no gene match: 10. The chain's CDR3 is CASSTRTGADGELFF. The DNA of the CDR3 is TGTGCCAGCTCAACAAGAACAGGGGCTGACGGGGAGCTGTTTTTT.

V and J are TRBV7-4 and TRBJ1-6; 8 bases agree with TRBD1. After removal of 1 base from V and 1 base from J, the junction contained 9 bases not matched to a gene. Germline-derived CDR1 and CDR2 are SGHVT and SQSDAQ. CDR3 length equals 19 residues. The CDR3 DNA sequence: TGTGCCAGCAGCTTAGAGAGTGGCAGGGGGCAATCCTATAATTCACCCCTCCACTTT. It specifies CASSLESGRGQSYNSPLHF.

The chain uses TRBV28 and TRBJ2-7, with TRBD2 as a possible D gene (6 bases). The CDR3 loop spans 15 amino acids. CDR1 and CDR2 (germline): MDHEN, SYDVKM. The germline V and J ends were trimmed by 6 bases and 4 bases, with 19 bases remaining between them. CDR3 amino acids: CASSARGGTRYEQYF. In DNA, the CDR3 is TGTGCCAGCAGCGCTCGGGGCGGGACGAGGTACGAGCAGTACTTC. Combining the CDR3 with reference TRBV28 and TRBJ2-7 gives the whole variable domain DVKVTQSSRYLVKRTGEKVFLECVQDMDHENMFWYRQDPGLGLRLIYFSYDVKMKEKGDIPEGYSVSREKKERFSLILESASTNQTSMYLCASSARGGTRYEQYFGPGTRLTVT.

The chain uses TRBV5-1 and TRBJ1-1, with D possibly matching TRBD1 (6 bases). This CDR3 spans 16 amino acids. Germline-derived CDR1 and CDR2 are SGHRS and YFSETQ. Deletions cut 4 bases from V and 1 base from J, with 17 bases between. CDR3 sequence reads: CASSLTRTDPNTEAFF. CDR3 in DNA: TGCGCCAGCAGCCTAACCCGGACAGACCCGAACACTGAAGCTTTCTTT.

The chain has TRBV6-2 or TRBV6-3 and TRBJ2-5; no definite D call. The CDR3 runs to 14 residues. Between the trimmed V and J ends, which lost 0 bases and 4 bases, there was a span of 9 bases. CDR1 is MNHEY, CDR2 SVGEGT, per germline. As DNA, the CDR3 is TGTGCCAGCAGTTACTCGTTTAGCCGAGAGACCCAGTACTTC. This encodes CASSYSFSRETQYF.

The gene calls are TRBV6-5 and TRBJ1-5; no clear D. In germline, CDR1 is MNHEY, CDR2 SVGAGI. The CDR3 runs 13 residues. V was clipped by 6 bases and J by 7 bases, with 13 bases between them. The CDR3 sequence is CASSLKSRQPQHF. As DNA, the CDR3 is TGTGCCAGCAGCCTTAAGTCACGGCAGCCCCAGCATTTT.

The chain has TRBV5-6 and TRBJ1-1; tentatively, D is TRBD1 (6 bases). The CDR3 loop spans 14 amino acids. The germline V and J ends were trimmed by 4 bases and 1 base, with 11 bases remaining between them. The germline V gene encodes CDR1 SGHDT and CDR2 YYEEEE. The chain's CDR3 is CASSTDRQNTEAFF. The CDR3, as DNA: TGTGCCAGCAGCACCGACAGGCAGAACACTGAAGCTTTCTTT.

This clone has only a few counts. CDR3 nucleotide sequence: TGTGCCTCGGAACAGGCGGGGGGTGGCAATCAGCCCCAGCATTTT. This sequence encodes CASEQAGGGNQPQHF. The gene calls are TRBV30 and TRBJ1-5; weak D call: TRBD1 (5 bases). The CDR3 contains 15 residues. V lost 7 bases and J 2 bases, leaving 18 bases between the germline ends. Germline lookup yields CDR1 GTSNPN and CDR2 SVGIG (reference sequence).

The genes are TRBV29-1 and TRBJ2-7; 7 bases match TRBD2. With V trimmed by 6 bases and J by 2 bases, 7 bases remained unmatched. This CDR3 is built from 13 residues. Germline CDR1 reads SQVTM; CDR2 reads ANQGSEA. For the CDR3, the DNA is TGCAGCGTGTCCTTGGGGGGGGCCTACGAGCAGTACTTC. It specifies CSVSLGGAYEQYF.

CDR3: CASPGQYQETQYF. The CDR3 nucleotides are TGTGCCAGTCCGGGACAGTACCAAGAGACCCAGTACTTC. The chain employs TRBV2 and TRBJ2-5; 7 nucleotides agree with TRBD1. This CDR3 is built from 13 residues. The germline V gene encodes CDR1 SNHLY and CDR2 FYNNEI. The trim removed 9 bases at V and 0 bases at J, leaving 4 bases unmatched.

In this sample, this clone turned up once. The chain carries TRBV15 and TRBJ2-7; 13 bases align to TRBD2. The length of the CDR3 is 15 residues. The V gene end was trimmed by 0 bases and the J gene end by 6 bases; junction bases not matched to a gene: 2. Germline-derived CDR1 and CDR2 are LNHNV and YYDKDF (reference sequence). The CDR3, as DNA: TGTGCCACCAGCAGAGATGGGACTAGCGGGATCGAGCAGTACTTC. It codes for CATSRDGTSGIEQYF.

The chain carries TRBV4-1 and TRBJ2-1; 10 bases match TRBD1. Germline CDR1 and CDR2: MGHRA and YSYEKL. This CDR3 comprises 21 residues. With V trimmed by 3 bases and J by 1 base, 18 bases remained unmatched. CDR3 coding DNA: TGCGCCAGCAGCCACCCCATCGGGACAGGGGAGGGGCGAAGGTCCTACAATGAGCAGTTCTTC. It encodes CASSHPIGTGEGRRSYNEQFF.

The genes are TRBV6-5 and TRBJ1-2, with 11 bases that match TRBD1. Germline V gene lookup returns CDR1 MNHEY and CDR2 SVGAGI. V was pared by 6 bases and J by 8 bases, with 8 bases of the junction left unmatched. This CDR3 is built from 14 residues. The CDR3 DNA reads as TGTGCCAGCAGGCCGCTGGGACAGGGGGAAGGCTACACCTTC. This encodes CASRPLGQGEGYTF.

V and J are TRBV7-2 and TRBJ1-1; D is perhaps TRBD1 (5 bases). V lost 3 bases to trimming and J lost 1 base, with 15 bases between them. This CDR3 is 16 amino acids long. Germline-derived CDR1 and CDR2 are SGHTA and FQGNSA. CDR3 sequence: CASSFTGPKANTEAFF. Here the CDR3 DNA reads TGTGCCAGCAGCTTCACAGGTCCTAAGGCGAACACTGAAGCTTTCTTT.

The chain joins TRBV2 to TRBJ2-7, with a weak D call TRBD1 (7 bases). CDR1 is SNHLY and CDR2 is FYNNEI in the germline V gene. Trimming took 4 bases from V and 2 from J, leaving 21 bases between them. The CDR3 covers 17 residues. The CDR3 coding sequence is TGTGCCAGCAGTGCAAGCCGCGGGACAGTGTCCCCCTACGAGCAGTACTTC. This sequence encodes CASSASRGTVSPYEQYF. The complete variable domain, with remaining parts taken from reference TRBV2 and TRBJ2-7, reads EPEVTQTPSHQVTQMGQEVILRCVPISNHLYFYWYRQILGQKVEFLVSFYNNEISEKSEIFDDQFSVERPDGSNFTLKIRSTKLEDSAMYFCASSASRGTVSPYEQYFGPGTRLTVT.

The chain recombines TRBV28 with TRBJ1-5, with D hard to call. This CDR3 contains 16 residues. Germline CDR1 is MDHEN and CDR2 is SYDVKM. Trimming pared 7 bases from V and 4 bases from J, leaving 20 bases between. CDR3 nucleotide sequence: TGTGCCAGCACCTATTCGGGTTCCAACAAGAATCAGCCCCAGCATTTT. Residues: CASTYSGSNKNQPQHF.